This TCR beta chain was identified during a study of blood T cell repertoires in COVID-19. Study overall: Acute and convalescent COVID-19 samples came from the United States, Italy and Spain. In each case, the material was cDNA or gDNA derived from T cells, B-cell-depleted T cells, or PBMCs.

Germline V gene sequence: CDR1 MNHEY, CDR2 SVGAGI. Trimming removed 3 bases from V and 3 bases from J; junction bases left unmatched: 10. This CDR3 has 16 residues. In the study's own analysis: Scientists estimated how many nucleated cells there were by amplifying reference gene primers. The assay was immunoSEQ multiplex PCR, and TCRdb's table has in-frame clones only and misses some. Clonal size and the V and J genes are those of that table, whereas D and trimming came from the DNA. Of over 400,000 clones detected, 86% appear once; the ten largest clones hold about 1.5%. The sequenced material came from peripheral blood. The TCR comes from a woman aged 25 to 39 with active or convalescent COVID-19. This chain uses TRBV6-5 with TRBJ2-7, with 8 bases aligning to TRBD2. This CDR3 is CASSYSTIAGNYEQYF. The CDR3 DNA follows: TGTGCCAGCAGTTATTCCACTATAGCGGGAAACTACGAGCAGTACTTC.